These 24 T cell receptor beta chains originate from one sample sequenced in a study of response to subunit inactivated influenza vaccine. MiXCR, run by TCRdb on the RT-PCR reads, gives a single entry per CDR3 protein. The sample holds around 710,000 distinct CDR3 sequences, 14% seen once. This material consisted of PBMCs from blood, taken less than 15 days before vaccination. The receptor source for this set is a man aged 50 or older who received an inactivated influenza vaccine.

Only a few counts were recorded for this clonotype. The chain links TRBV4-1 to TRBJ2-6; D remains ambiguous. The CDR3 sequence is 13 residues long. The V end was cut by 1 base, the J end by 8 bases, with 6 bases between. CDR1 is MGHRA and CDR2 is YSYEKL in the germline V gene. CDR3 DNA sequence: TGCGCCAGCAGCCAAGTGGGAACCAACGTCCTGACTTTC. This gives the protein CASSQVGTNVLTF.

This clonotype appeared a few times. This rearrangement joins TRBV28 to TRBJ2-1; unclear D gene. The CDR3 covers 15 residues. The germline V gene encodes CDR1 MDHEN and CDR2 SYDVKM. V gave up 3 bases and J gave up 0 bases, with 9 bases separating them. CDR3 amino acids: CASSFLSLSYNEQFF. Here the CDR3 DNA reads TGTGCCAGCAGTTTTTTGTCCCTCTCCTACAATGAGCAGTTCTTC. The complete variable domain, with remaining parts taken from reference TRBV28 and TRBJ2-1, reads DVKVTQSSRYLVKRTGEKVFLECVQDMDHENMFWYRQDPGLGLRLIYFSYDVKMKEKGDIPEGYSVSREKKERFSLILESASTNQTSMYLCASSFLSLSYNEQFFGPGTRLTVL.

The chain's CDR3 is CASSFRGEPPQETQYF. The CDR3 DNA follows: TGTGCCAGCAGTTTCAGGGGTGAGCCACCCCAAGAGACCCAGTACTTC. The genes are TRBV12-3 or TRBV12-4 and TRBJ2-5, with D possibly TRBD1 on 6 matching bases. V lost 3 bases to trimming and J lost 1 base, with 15 bases between them. CDR3 length equals 16 residues.

This clonotype has a count of ten or more. The chain recombines TRBV5-1 with TRBJ2-3; 9 bases are a match to TRBD1. J lost 0 bases, V lost 3 bases, and 5 bases had no gene match. The germline gives CDR1 SGHRS, CDR2 YFSETQ. The CDR3 totals 16 residues. The DNA of the CDR3 is TGCGCCAGCAGCTCTAGGACAGGGGCTAGCACAGATACGCAGTATTTT. Translating it yields CASSSRTGASTDTQYF.

This clonotype has ten or more counts. This chain uses TRBV7-2 with TRBJ2-7; D perhaps matches TRBD1 (5 bases). The CDR3 covers 12 residues. Trimming took off 5 bases at V and 4 bases at J, with 9 bases between the two ends. Germline lookup yields CDR1 SGHTA and CDR2 FQGNSA. CDR3 region: CASSLTEYEQYF. As DNA, the CDR3 is TGTGCCAGCAGCCTGACAGAGTACGAGCAGTACTTC.

This clonotype turned up a few times. This chain joins TRBV9 and TRBJ1-1; D might be TRBD1 (5 bases). The V gene lost 2 bases and the J gene lost 1 base, with 12 bases spanning the gap. Germline V gives CDR1 SGDLS, CDR2 YYNGEE. CDR3 length equals 15 residues. CDR3 DNA sequence: TGTGCCAGCAGCGTTTTTCAGGGATCGAACACTGAAGCTTTCTTT. Protein: CASSVFQGSNTEAFF.

The rearrangement uses TRBV4-3 and TRBJ1-6; D may be TRBD1 (5 bases). Trimming removed 1 base at V and 10 bases at J, with 14 bases between. CDR1 is LGHNA and CDR2 is YSLEER in the germline V gene. The CDR3 has 15 amino acids. The CDR3 region is CASSQGKGSGSPLHF. Written as DNA, the CDR3 is TGCGCCAGCAGCCAAGGCAAGGGGTCGGGGTCACCCCTCCACTTT.

The chain links TRBV3-1 to TRBJ2-2; tentative D call: TRBD1 (6 bases). Germline CDR1 reads LGHDT; CDR2 reads YNNKEL (reference sequence). The CDR3 spans 12 residues. V was pared by 4 bases and J by 9 bases, with 9 bases between. The CDR3 protein is CASSRRGRELFF. CDR3 DNA sequence: TGTGCCAGCAGCCGCAGGGGAAGGGAGCTGTTTTTT. The full variable domain, rest sourced from reference TRBV3-1 and TRBJ2-2, is DTAVSQTPKYLVTQMGNDKSIKCEQNLGHDTMYWYKQDSKKFLKIMFSYNNKELIINETVPNRFSPKSPDKAHLNLHINSLELGDSAVYFCASSRRGRELFFGEGSRLTVL.

This clonotype appeared many times. The chain combines TRBV24-1 with TRBJ2-1; TRBD2 aligns across 7 bases. The junction had 7 bases not matched to a gene; V was cut back by 9 bases and J by 9 bases. The CDR3 sequence is 12 residues long. CDR1 KGHDR and CDR2 SFDVKD come from the germline V gene. The CDR3 DNA sequence: TGTGCCACCGGGGGGACTACATTTGAGCAGTTCTTC. This encodes CATGGTTFEQFF.

There are a few counts of this clonotype. J is TRBJ1-3 and V is TRBV9; the match to TRBD1 covers 8 bases. This CDR3 has 17 amino acids. In germline, CDR1 is SGDLS, CDR2 YYNGEE. Unmatched junction bases numbered 9, after V lost 4 bases and J lost 0 bases. DNA for the CDR3: TGTGCCAGCAGCCAGTCCGGGACAGGCCTCTCTGGAAACACCATATATTTT. Protein: CASSQSGTGLSGNTIYF. Based on the CDR3 plus reference TRBV9 and TRBJ1-3, the full variable domain is DSGVTQTPKHLITATGQRVTLRCSPRSGDLSVYWYQQSLDQGLQFLIQYYNGEERAKGNILERFSAQQFPDLHSELNLSSLELGDSALYFCASSQSGTGLSGNTIYFGEGSWLTVV.

This clonotype showed up many times. The rearrangement uses TRBV3-1 and TRBJ1-2, with no clear D. The CDR3 loop spans 15 amino acids. Germline CDR1 is LGHDT and CDR2 is YNNKEL (reference sequence). Trimming shortened V by 1 base and J by 1 base, and 10 bases separated the two germline ends. The CDR3 reads CASSQGLRDNYGYTF. CDR3 nucleotides: TGTGCCAGCAGCCAAGGATTGAGGGATAACTATGGCTACACCTTC.

The chain recombines TRBV20-1 with TRBJ2-3; 12 positions agree with TRBD2. Trimming removed 2 bases from V and 6 bases from J; junction bases left unmatched: 9. CDR1 is DFQATT, CDR2 SNEGSKA, per germline (reference sequence). There are 16 residues in the CDR3. Here the CDR3 DNA reads TGCAGTGCTAGACCGACTAGCGGGGGATCCCCGGATACGCAGTATTTT. Amino acids: CSARPTSGGSPDTQYF.

The chain carries TRBV9 and TRBJ2-1, with 11 bases matching TRBD2. The CDR3 runs 17 residues. In germline, CDR1 is SGDLS, CDR2 YYNGEE. The trim removed 2 bases at V and 1 base at J, leaving 5 bases unmatched. The CDR3 protein is CASSVSSGRPSYNEQFF. CDR3 bases: TGTGCCAGCAGCGTGTCTAGCGGGAGGCCTTCCTACAATGAGCAGTTCTTC. Full variable domain (missing parts from reference TRBV9 and TRBJ2-1): DSGVTQTPKHLITATGQRVTLRCSPRSGDLSVYWYQQSLDQGLQFLIQYYNGEERAKGNILERFSAQQFPDLHSELNLSSLELGDSALYFCASSVSSGRPSYNEQFFGPGTRLTVL.

This clonotype has more than one count but fewer than ten. This rearrangement joins TRBV3-1 to TRBJ2-7; D remains ambiguous. Between the trimmed V and J ends, which lost 0 bases and 2 bases, there was a span of 14 bases. The CDR3 is made up of 16 amino acids. The germline V gene encodes CDR1 LGHDT and CDR2 YNNKEL (reference sequence). Here the CDR3 DNA reads TGTGCCAGCAGCCAAGATCTTGGACCAGAGCCCTACGAGCAGTACTTC. Its protein product is CASSQDLGPEPYEQYF.

The V call is TRBV20-1, the J call TRBJ2-1; TRBD2 matches 7 bases. CDR1 is DFQATT, CDR2 SNEGSKA, per germline (reference sequence). This CDR3 has 15 residues. Germline trimming cut 0 bases from V and 2 bases from J; bases unmatched to any gene: 4. The CDR3 loop reads CSARDISGAYNEQFF. The DNA for the CDR3 is TGCAGTGCTAGAGATATAAGCGGGGCCTACAATGAGCAGTTCTTC.

This clonotype appeared a few times. The chain is built from TRBV12-3 or TRBV12-4 and TRBJ2-1; 9 nucleotides align to TRBD2. V was pared by 1 base and J by 7 bases, with 5 bases of the junction left unmatched. The CDR3 sequence is 15 residues long. The chain's CDR3 is CASSLEAGGRNEQFF. CDR3 in DNA: TGTGCCAGCAGTTTAGAAGCGGGGGGCCGAAATGAGCAGTTCTTC.

V usage is TRBV6-5 and J usage is TRBJ2-1, with D unclear. The CDR3 extends over 13 amino acids. Germline assignment: CDR1 MNHEY and CDR2 SVGAGI. V shed 2 bases and J shed 10 bases, with 12 bases lying between them. The CDR3 spells CASSYRWAGEQFF. In DNA, the CDR3 is TGTGCCAGCAGTTACCGGTGGGCCGGGGAGCAGTTCTTC.

V gene TRBV18 combines with J gene TRBJ1-2; weak D call: TRBD1 (6 bases). V gave up 3 bases and J gave up 4 bases, with 12 bases separating them. Per germline, CDR1 KGHSH and CDR2 LQKENI. CDR3 length: 14 amino acids. This chain's CDR3 is CASSPSGAAYGYTF. CDR3 DNA: TGTGCCAGCTCACCGTCAGGGGCAGCCTATGGCTACACCTTC.

In this sample, this clonotype turned up many times. This chain joins TRBV11-2 and TRBJ2-5; D perhaps matches TRBD2 (6 bases). V lost 5 bases to trimming and J lost 1 base, with 20 bases between them. The CDR3 is made up of 17 amino acids. Germline CDR1 SGHAT, CDR2 FQNNGV. CDR3 amino acids: CASSPLIVASAQETQYF. Written as DNA, the CDR3 is TGTGCCAGCAGCCCTCTTATAGTGGCTAGCGCCCAAGAGACCCAGTACTTC. The complete variable domain, with remaining parts taken from reference TRBV11-2 and TRBJ2-5, reads EAGVAQSPRYKIIEKRQSVAFWCNPISGHATLYWYQQILGQGPKLLIQFQNNGVVDDSQLPKDRFSAERLKGVDSTLKIQPAKLEDSAVYLCASSPLIVASAQETQYFGPGTRLLVL.

The sample holds a few counts of this clonotype. This chain connects TRBV19 to TRBJ2-1; D might be TRBD1 or TRBD2, each matching 5 bases. From germline, CDR1 is LNHDA and CDR2 SQIVND (reference sequence). The CDR3 spans 15 residues. Trimming pared 4 bases from V and 6 bases from J, leaving 16 bases between. This CDR3 reads CASSRQAGRLNEQFF. DNA of the CDR3: TGTGCCAGTAGTAGGCAGGCAGGGAGACTCAATGAGCAGTTCTTC.

The genes are TRBV6-2 or TRBV6-3 and TRBJ1-1, with D perhaps matching TRBD1 (6 bases). Trimming removed 4 bases from V and 4 bases from J, with 13 bases in between. Germline V gene lookup returns CDR1 MNHEY and CDR2 SVGEGT. The CDR3 has 14 amino acids. CDR3 in DNA: TGTGCCAGCAGTTGGGGACACCAAGCCACTGAAGCTTTCTTT. Translation: CASSWGHQATEAFF.

The V and J genes are TRBV7-9 and TRBJ1-5; D unresolved. The CDR3 contains 15 residues. V was trimmed by 5 bases and J by 1 base, leaving 12 bases between them. CDR1 SEHNR and CDR2 FQNEAQ come from the germline V gene (reference sequence). CDR3 loop: CASSETAESNQPQHF. The DNA of the CDR3 is TGTGCCAGCAGCGAGACGGCAGAGAGCAATCAGCCCCAGCATTTT. The variable domain in full, with the rest retrieved from reference TRBV7-9 and TRBJ1-5, is DTGVSQNPRHKITKRGQNVTFRCDPISEHNRLYWYRQTLGQGPEFLTYFQNEAQLEKSRLLSDRFSAERPKGSFSTLEIQRTEQGDSAMYLCASSETAESNQPQHFGDGTRLSIL.

This clonotype was counted a few times. The chain links TRBV9 to TRBJ2-1; 10 nucleotides agree with TRBD2. Per the germline V gene, CDR1 is SGDLS and CDR2 is YYNGEE. The length of the CDR3 is 16 residues. J gave up 4 bases and V 0 bases, and 4 bases lay outside the gene matches. DNA of the CDR3: TGTGCCAGCAGCGTAGGGAGTAGCGGGAGGTACAATGAGCAGTTCTTC. Its translation is CASSVGSSGRYNEQFF.

V and J are TRBV5-1 and TRBJ2-3; TRBD2 matches at 10 bases. The V and J ends lost 2 bases and 0 bases, in that order; junction bases with no gene match: 3. The CDR3 has 16 amino acids. Germline CDR1 is SGHRS and CDR2 is YFSETQ. The CDR3 reads CASSFGTSVSTDTQYF. The CDR3 nucleotides read TGCGCCAGCAGCTTTGGGACTAGCGTAAGCACAGATACGCAGTATTTT.